This paragraph covers one T cell receptor (beta chain) sequence. This entry belongs to a study of blood T cell repertoires in COVID-19. The germline V gene encodes CDR1 SGHDT and CDR2 YYEEEE. Trimming stripped 4 bases from V and 0 bases from J, with 16 bases between. This CDR3 is 16 amino acids long. Profiled with immunoSEQ multiplex PCR; TCRdb holds only in-frame clones, not every one. The data show some 140,000 clones, with roughly 80% seen just once and roughly 9.7% held by the top ten. The source is a man aged 60 to 75 who had recovered from COVID-19. The chain joins TRBV5-6 to TRBJ1-1; tentatively, D is TRBD1 (5 bases). Material: peripheral blood. The CDR3 here is CASSTPRQSMNTEAFF. The CDR3 nucleotides read TGTGCCAGCAGCACCCCTCGACAGTCCATGAACACTGAAGCTTTCTTT.